Presented here are 16 T cell receptor beta chains from one specimen sequenced in a study of beta chain features in type 1 diabetes. As every portion of the isolated RNA was reverse transcribed, the sequencing read expressed TCRB transcripts. Data came from immunoSEQ multiplex PCR; TCRdb stores just in-frame clones and leaves some out. The sample lists roughly 140,000 clones, 6.9% seen once, with about 1.5% in the top ten. Sequencing was performed on central memory CD4+ T cells from blood. The receptors come from a woman in her thirties in good health.

The rearrangement uses TRBV5-1 and TRBJ2-1; tentatively, D is TRBD2 (5 bases). Trimming took 2 bases from V and 10 from J, leaving 13 bases between them. Germline lookup yields CDR1 SGHRS and CDR2 YFSETQ. CDR3 size: 13 residues. The CDR3: CASSFEGAAEQFF. The CDR3 nucleotides are TGCGCCAGCAGCTTTGAGGGCGCGGCCGAGCAGTTCTTC.

This rearrangement joins TRBV11-1 to TRBJ2-7; 7 bases align to TRBD2. The germline V gene has CDR1 SGHAT and CDR2 FQDESV (reference sequence). CDR3 length equals 15 residues. V lost 3 bases, J lost 4 bases, and 9 bases stayed unmatched. In DNA form, the CDR3 reads TGTGCCAGCAGCTTTTCGTCTAGCGGAAGATACGAGCAGTACTTC. It codes for CASSFSSSGRYEQYF.

This clone was seen more than once but under ten times. The chain uses TRBV7-6 and TRBJ1-1; unclear D gene. The germline V gene encodes CDR1 SGHVS and CDR2 FNYEAQ. V was cut by 5 bases and J by 0 bases, with 13 bases left in between. The CDR3 loop spans 15 amino acids. CDR3 sequence: CASSLQGDMNTEAFF. Here the CDR3 DNA reads TGTGCCAGCAGCCTCCAAGGTGACATGAACACTGAAGCTTTCTTT.

V and J are TRBV5-4 and TRBJ2-1, with TRBD2 matching over 8 bases. Germline V gives CDR1 SGHNT, CDR2 YYREEE (reference sequence). This CDR3 is 15 amino acids long. V lost 2 bases to trimming and J lost 7 bases; unmatched junction nucleotides: 8. CDR3 loop: CASSLVAGFSNEQFF. The DNA for the CDR3 is TGTGCCAGCAGCTTAGTAGCGGGGTTTAGTAATGAGCAGTTCTTC.

This clone was detected only a few times. This rearrangement joins TRBV19 to TRBJ2-5; D is perhaps TRBD2 (5 bases). Germline lookup yields CDR1 LNHDA and CDR2 SQIVND (reference sequence). Trimming left V 1 base short and J 5 bases short, with 11 bases between. This CDR3 region has 14 residues. CDR3: CASSIVGEWETQYF. CDR3 nucleotide sequence: TGTGCCAGTAGTATAGTCGGGGAGTGGGAGACCCAGTACTTC.

The J gene is TRBJ2-5, the V gene TRBV7-8, with 7 positions matching TRBD1. The length of the CDR3 is 13 residues. Germline-derived CDR1 and CDR2 are SGHVS and FQNEAQ. Germline trimming cut 0 bases from V and 13 bases from J; bases unmatched to any gene: 8. The CDR3 DNA reads TGTGCCAGCAGCTTAGCGCAGGACAGGTCGGGGTACTTC. The encoded protein is CASSLAQDRSGYF.

This clone was detected a few times. The genes are TRBV7-8 and TRBJ2-7; possible D gene TRBD2, 5 bases. Germline CDR1 and CDR2: SGHVS and FQNEAQ. The CDR3 covers 14 residues. V dropped 5 bases and J dropped 3 bases, with 14 bases sitting between them. CDR3 nucleotides: TGTGCCAGCAGCCCTAACCCGGGAAACTACGAGCAGTACTTC. Translation: CASSPNPGNYEQYF.

This clone came up a few times. The genes are TRBV27 and TRBJ2-1, with D perhaps TRBD2 (6 bases). V lost 5 bases to trimming and J lost 0 bases, with 17 bases between them. The germline V gene encodes CDR1 MNHEY and CDR2 SMNVEV (reference sequence). The CDR3 contains 17 residues. CDR3 residues: CASSTSTRKSSYNEQFF. The DNA for the CDR3 is TGTGCCAGCAGTACCTCGACTAGGAAGAGCTCCTACAATGAGCAGTTCTTC.

V usage is TRBV7-8 and J usage is TRBJ2-1; 11 bases align to TRBD2. Germline V gene lookup returns CDR1 SGHVS and CDR2 FQNEAQ. Trimming cost V 2 bases and J 0 bases; bases outside gene matches: 12. This CDR3 has 20 residues. CDR3 in DNA: TGTGCCAGCAGCTTATTCTCGACTAGCGGGATGGGTAACTCCTACAATGAGCAGTTCTTC. Translating it yields CASSLFSTSGMGNSYNEQFF.

V and J are TRBV7-6 and TRBJ1-1; D not certain. Trimming took off 5 bases at V and 2 bases at J, with 9 bases between the two ends. The CDR3 runs 13 residues. The germline gives CDR1 SGHVS, CDR2 FNYEAQ. CDR3 coding DNA: TGTGCCAGCAGCGGCGACACAAACACTGAAGCTTTCTTT. It is translated as CASSGDTNTEAFF.

The table lists this clone with many counts. The chain uses TRBV29-1 and TRBJ2-1; TRBD1 matches 9 bases. The CDR3 has 10 amino acids. Trimming at V came to 6 bases and at J to 15 bases, leaving 6 bases not matched to a gene. Germline-derived CDR1 and CDR2 are SQVTM and ANQGSEA. The CDR3 sequence: CSVGDRDPFF. CDR3 DNA sequence: TGCAGCGTCGGGGACAGGGATCCGTTCTTC.

This clone has just a few counts. The V gene is TRBV7-3, the J gene TRBJ1-1; tentative D call: TRBD1 (6 bases). CDR3 length equals 14 residues. Germline V gives CDR1 SGHTA, CDR2 FQGTGA. V lost 2 bases, J lost 1 base, and 8 bases lay in between. In DNA form, the CDR3 reads TGTGCCAGCAGCTTACTGGGACAGAACACTGAAGCTTTCTTT. Encoded protein: CASSLLGQNTEAFF.

J is TRBJ2-1 and V is TRBV18, with 8 bases aligning to TRBD2. The length of the CDR3 is 14 residues. Germline CDR1 and CDR2: KGHSH and LQKENI. The trim removed 5 bases at V and 8 bases at J, leaving 8 bases unmatched. The CDR3 protein is CASSSGTRGYEQFF. The CDR3 DNA sequence: TGTGCCAGCTCATCCGGGACTAGGGGCTATGAGCAGTTCTTC.

The chain joins TRBV18 to TRBJ1-1; maybe TRBD1 (5 bases). Per germline, CDR1 KGHSH and CDR2 LQKENI. The CDR3 extends over 13 amino acids. Trimming stripped 6 bases from V and 3 bases from J, with 11 bases between. CDR3 region: CASSFDRDTEAFF. For the CDR3, the DNA is TGTGCCAGCTCCTTTGACAGAGACACTGAAGCTTTCTTT.

The rearrangement links TRBV7-3 to TRBJ2-1; 10 bases fit TRBD2. The junction had 4 bases not matched to a gene; V was cut back by 5 bases and J by 9 bases. Looked up from germline, CDR1 is SGHTA and CDR2 is FQGTGA. The CDR3 has 13 residues. CDR3 in amino acids: CASSASGSGEQFF. CDR3 nucleotide sequence: TGTGCCAGCAGCGCTAGCGGGAGCGGTGAGCAGTTCTTC. Complete variable domain (other parts from reference TRBV7-3 and TRBJ2-1): GAGVSQTPSNKVTEKGKYVELRCDPISGHTALYWYRQSLGQGPEFLIYFQGTGAADDSGLPNDRFFAVRPEGSVSTLKIQRTERGDSAVYLCASSASGSGEQFFGPGTRLTVL.

This clone was counted ten times or more. The rearrangement links TRBV18 to TRBJ2-2; 13 bases fit TRBD2. Looked up from germline, CDR1 is KGHSH and CDR2 is LQKENI. This CDR3 spans 17 amino acids. V was clipped by 3 bases and J by 5 bases; unmatched bases: 6. The CDR3 here is CASSPGLAGSMTGELFF. DNA of the CDR3: TGTGCCAGCTCACCGGGACTAGCGGGATCTATGACCGGGGAGCTGTTTTTT.